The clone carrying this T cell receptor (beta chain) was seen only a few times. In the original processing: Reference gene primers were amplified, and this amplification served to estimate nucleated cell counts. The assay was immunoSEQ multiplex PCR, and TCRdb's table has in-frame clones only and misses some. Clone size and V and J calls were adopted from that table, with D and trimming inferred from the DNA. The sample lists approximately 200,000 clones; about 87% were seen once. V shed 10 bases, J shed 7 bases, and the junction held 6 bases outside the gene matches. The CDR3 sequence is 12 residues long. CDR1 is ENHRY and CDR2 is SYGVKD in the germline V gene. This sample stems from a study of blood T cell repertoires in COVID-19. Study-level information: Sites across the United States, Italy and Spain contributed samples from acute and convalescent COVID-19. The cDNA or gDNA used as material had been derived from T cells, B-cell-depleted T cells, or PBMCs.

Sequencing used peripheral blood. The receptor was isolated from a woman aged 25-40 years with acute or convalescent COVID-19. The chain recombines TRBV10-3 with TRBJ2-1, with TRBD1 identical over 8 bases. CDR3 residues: CATRTGKNEQFF. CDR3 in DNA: TGTGCCACGCGGACAGGGAAAAATGAGCAGTTCTTC.